The present T cell receptor beta chain was sequenced within a study of cytomegalovirus exposure and HLA in healthy donors (dated by TCRdb to the late 2010s). For the wider study: According to an earlier analysis of 587 of the donors, roughly 180 million T cells yielded some 110 million unique TCR beta sequences and less than 300 Gb of sequence data. HLA typing included class I and class II loci at four-digit resolution. Roughly 5 DR-DQ haplotypes were treated as single units for association and clustering because of strong linkage in the cohort. Every repertoire in the discovery cohort had been generated on one and the same sequencing platform. Roughly 300 gigabases of sequencing data and 75 million to 85 million unique TCR sequences made up an early release that covered about 640 HLA-typed donors. A separate validation cohort of more than 100 different subjects was used in addition to the roughly 640-subject first cohort. Among 350 to 400 genotyped donors of the cohort, an average of 235,054 unique TCR beta nucleotide sequences were sequenced per donor, approximately 20% of them non-productive. To decide whether each TCR beta V gene segment behaved as functional or pseudogenic, an earlier analysis of several hundred of the donors relied on high-throughput TCR beta sequencing. Using immunosequencing, the study profiled T cell repertoires from roughly 650 subjects and related those repertoires to cytomegalovirus serostatus. A later analysis re-examined previously published TCR beta repertoires from 610 or so donors and added high-resolution HLA genotyping to investigate patterns of TCR occurrence. To predict cytomegalovirus infection status, the study combined high-throughput TCR immunosequencing, statistical association of individual TCRs with disease status, and machine learning. Typing coverage differed by locus: A, B, C, DRB1 and DQB1 were typed in roughly 629-630 donors, DQA1 in roughly 510, DPA1 in some 600, and DPB1 in around 440. The genetic ancestry cluster associated with self-reported Caucasian donors included around four fifths of the 300 to 400 genotyped donors. The study aimed to test whether cataloging public T cell receptors could reveal signatures of past pathogen exposure. The later analysis used no new phenotypic data to find candidate immune exposures, relying instead on TCR beta sequences and their occurrence across donors. Donor age, sex, ethnicity and CMV serostatus were compiled together with the repertoire data. A later genetic analysis took genome-wide SNP genotypes for about 65% of the 666 donors and used that subset as a discovery cohort. Results the study describes overall, beyond this receptor: Because counts were too low, about 15 rarely observed V segments, including chromosome 9 orphons, were left out of the earlier analysis of a few hundred of the donors. Several of the top co-occurrence clusters appeared to be linked to parvovirus B19, influenza, CMV and Epstein-Barr virus, according to a later analysis. In a later analysis, HLA-associated TCR beta chains showed more clonal expansion and lower generation probabilities than non-associated chains that were equally common. V-gene and J-gene trimming of TCR beta chains was associated with a missense DCLRE1C variant in a later genetic analysis, and the association was replicated in an independent cohort. In both the original and validation cohorts, the classifier was reported to diagnose cytomegalovirus status with high specificity and sensitivity. CMV serostatus was the only immune exposure information available for the cohort. In a later analysis, TCR association rates were found to vary across HLA loci, with the most associated TCRs seen for DRB1 alleles and the fewest for HLA-C alleles. According to the authors, the approach could potentially be generalized to other disease states and immunological phenotypes. In the study, 150 to 200 TCR beta chains were listed as associated with cytomegalovirus. In vitro tests confirmed that a few of the cytomegalovirus-associated TCR beta chains recognize cytomegalovirus antigens. A later analysis found that most CMV-associated TCR beta chains appeared HLA-restricted, with HLA associations seemingly driven largely by CMV exposure. Linkage disequilibrium might explain the correlated functional status among segregating V segments, but an unknown experimental factor could not be ruled out. A later analysis associated approximately 17,000 TCR beta sequences with specific HLA alleles at a false discovery rate of 0.05. When HLA alleles, especially DR and DQ, strongly co-occurred, attributing TCR associations to individual alleles was difficult. Roughly uniform sequencing depth across donors was assumed in presence/absence analyses, although this assumption may not hold. The sequencing pipeline was judged likely to have produced a cluster of highly shared sequence variants as a technical artifact. Because some donors lacked HLA typing at each locus, the association tests relied only on the typed subset. A further reported finding was that TCR beta sequences accurately predicted the HLA-A and HLA-B alleles for most subjects in the first cohort. In a later genetic analysis, fewer N-insertions in productive TCRs were reported among donors in an Asian-associated ancestry cluster than the approximately 710-donor mean. An earlier analysis of some 590 of the donors showed that most TCR beta V segments appeared in productive rearrangements either about 90% or about 30% of the time, which broadly matched IMGT annotations. While some public TCRs were present in many individuals, most TCR sequences turned up only very rarely across donors. The 87-base-pair reads could not distinguish some IMGT-functional V segments, including TRBV6-2 and TRBV6-3, so those segments were excluded. This cohort had only TCR beta chains sequenced, and the lack of alpha or paired-chain data limited which features could be detected.

From V the trimming removes 6 bases and from J it removes 7 bases, while the gene matches leave 11 bases of the junction unaccounted for. The germline V gene encodes CDR1 MNHEY and CDR2 SMNVEV (reference sequence). Inclusive of the bounding cysteine and phenylalanine, the CDR3 is 15 residues long. CDR3 DNA is the only sequence kept; it has 45 bases, read in frame from the first base. The cohort comprised some 700 healthy bone marrow donors. At the time of sampling, all cohort members were nominally healthy, though unrecorded immune exposures were likely present. The donor was CMV seronegative and belonged to the group of under 400 seronegative cohort members. Each donor provided a peripheral blood sample, and peripheral blood mononuclear cells were used for TCR beta sequencing. The Qiagen DNeasy Blood Extraction Kit was used to extract genomic DNA from the blood cell samples. Library preparation used the immunoSEQ multiplex PCR assay. For the multiplex PCR, a mixture combining 60 forward primers for TCR Vbeta segments and 13 reverse primers for TCR Jbeta segments was used. Amplification of the CDR3 region of rearranged TCR beta genes was performed with a multiplex PCR assay on genomic DNA. Amplified TCR beta libraries were sequenced as 87-base-pair reads on the Illumina HiSeq System. Turning to the authors' computational methods: A later analysis tallied 75 million to 95 million unique TCR beta chains across the approximately 670 repertoires, and some 10 million of those chains were shared by two or more donors. To remove PCR and sequencing errors, raw reads were error-corrected and collapsed into unique sequences using a nearest-neighbor algorithm that merged closely related sequences. To assign V, D and J gene segments, CDR3 sequences were aligned to IMGT reference sequences. For a sequence to be retained, a match of at least six nucleotides was required to both a V gene segment and a J gene segment. A rearrangement was called productive if the CDR3 had no stop codons and remained in frame with V and J, and every other rearrangement was called non-productive. Following IMGT convention, CDR3 was defined as the stretch from the second conserved V-encoded cysteine up to the conserved J-encoded phenylalanine. The earlier analysis of 587 of the donors excluded sequences that lacked an unambiguous match to a single V gene segment. In an earlier analysis of approximately 500 of the donors, a V segment was called functional when productive rearrangements were above 56.7%, and segregating when the standard deviation between donors exceeded 5%. A statistical classification framework was built for diagnosing cytomegalovirus status from the catalog of TCR beta chain sequences. A later analysis assigned V and J genes by comparing TCR nucleotide sequences with IMGT/GENE-DB human TR gene sequences. The TCRdist pipeline was used in a later analysis to assign CDR3 sequences and most-parsimonious VDJ recombination scenarios. In a later analysis, each TCR beta chain was defined by its CDR3 amino acid sequence together with its V-gene family, and reads without a unique V-gene family were excluded. In a later analysis, nearly 600 highly shared, low-generation-probability nucleotide sequences were removed to address suspected cross-contamination and a sequencing artifact. A later analysis calculated a clonal expansion index for each public chain from normalized within-repertoire ranks of inferred template counts. Generation probabilities in a later analysis came from a VDJ recombination model fitted to out-of-frame rearrangements, and those results were checked against IGoR. A later analysis scored TCR-TCR, TCR-HLA and TCR-CMV co-occurrence with hypergeometric tests, applying a repertoire-size bias correction to TCR pairs. False discovery rates were estimated in a later analysis by permuting HLA or CMV assignments 20 times. In a later analysis, co-occurring TCRs were grouped using DBSCAN, with TCRdist sequence similarity added in when clustering inside HLA-allele-positive subsets. Repertoires with fewer than 30,000 or more than 120,000 public chains were left out of co-occurrence clustering, as were five repertoires with anomalous nucleotide sharing. TCRdb took over this immuneACCESS table, retaining in-frame rearrangements with V and J assigned. Such tables are incomplete; in checked studies, under half of the missing clones stem from an unresolved V gene, and the remainder is unexplained. That table supplies the V and J calls and clone size; D and trimming were determined from the DNA. The table for this sample lists approximately 110,000 clones. The top ten clones comprise more than 1% of the sample.

Notes on this clone: Its antigen target is currently unknown.

Sequenced material: PBMCs. The TCR sequence derives from a man between 18 and 29 years old in good health and CMV-seronegative. Here the chain combines TRBV27 and TRBJ1-5, with TRBD1 matching 8 junction bases. The DNA sequence is TGTGCCAGCAGCCTAGCGGACAGGGAGCACCAGCCCCAGCATTTT. This codes for CASSLADREHQPQHF.